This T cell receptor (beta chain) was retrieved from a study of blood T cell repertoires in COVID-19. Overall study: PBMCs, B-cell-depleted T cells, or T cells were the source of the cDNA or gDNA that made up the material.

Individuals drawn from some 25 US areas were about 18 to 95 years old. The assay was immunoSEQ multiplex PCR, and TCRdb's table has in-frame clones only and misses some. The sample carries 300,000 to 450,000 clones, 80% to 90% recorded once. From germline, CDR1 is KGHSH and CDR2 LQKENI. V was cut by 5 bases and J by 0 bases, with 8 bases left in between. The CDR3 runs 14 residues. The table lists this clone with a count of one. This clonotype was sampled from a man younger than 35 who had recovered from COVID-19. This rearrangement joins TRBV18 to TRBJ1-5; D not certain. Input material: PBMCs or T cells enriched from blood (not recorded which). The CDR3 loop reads CASSGQVSNQPQHF. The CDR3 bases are TGTGCCAGCTCAGGTCAGGTTAGCAATCAGCCCCAGCATTTT.